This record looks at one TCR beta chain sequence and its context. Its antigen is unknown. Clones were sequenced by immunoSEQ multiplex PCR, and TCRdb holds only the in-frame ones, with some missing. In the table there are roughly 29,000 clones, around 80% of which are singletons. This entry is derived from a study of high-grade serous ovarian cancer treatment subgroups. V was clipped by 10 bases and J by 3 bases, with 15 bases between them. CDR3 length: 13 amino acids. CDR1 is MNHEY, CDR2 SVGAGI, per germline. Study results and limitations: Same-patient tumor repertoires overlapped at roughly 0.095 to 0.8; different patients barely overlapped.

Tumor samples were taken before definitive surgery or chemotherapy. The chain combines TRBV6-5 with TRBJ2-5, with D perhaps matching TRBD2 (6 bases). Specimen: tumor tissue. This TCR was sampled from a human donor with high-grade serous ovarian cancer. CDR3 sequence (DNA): TGTGCCACGGCGAAGGGAGGAAAAGAGACCCAGTACTTC. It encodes CATAKGGKETQYF.